This is a list of T cell receptor beta chains from one sample in a study of T cells in Graves' hyperthyroidism and ophthalmopathy. Using its own MiXCR run on the multiplex PCR reads, TCRdb lists one record per CDR3 protein. The sample includes around 300,000 distinct CDR3 sequences, approximately 15% of them seen just once. Sample: blood. These receptors were collected from a woman in her twenties or thirties with Graves' hyperthyroidism. The CDR3 runs from the conserved cysteine through the conserved F or W. The order of the fields is J gene, D gene, clone size, V gene, CDR3 protein, CDR3 DNA. A D gene is named only where the DNA matches it firmly. Not every row has a clone size; where given, it reads once, few, many or a size class.

TRBJ2-1,.,many,TRBV4-2,CASSQAGEQFF,TGTGCCAGCAGCCAAGCGGGTGAGCAGTTCTTC
TRBJ1-6,.,few,TRBV30,CAWSVDKFNNSPLHF,TGTGCCTGGAGTGTGGACAAGTTTAATAATTCACCCCTCCACTTT
TRBJ1-5,.,.,TRBV6-7,CASSYQWTRLGQPQHF,TGTGCCAGCAGCTATCAGTGGACCCGACTCGGTCAGCCCCAGCATTTT
TRBJ2-7,TRBD1,many,TRBV28,CASSFSYLDLTGGYEQYF,TGTGCCAGCAGTTTTTCCTATCTTGACCTGACAGGGGGCTACGAGCAGTACTTC
TRBJ2-2,.,.,TRBV3-1,CASSQKGELFF,TGTGCCAGCAGCCAAAAGGGGGAGCTGTTTTTT
TRBJ2-2,TRBD1,.,TRBV12-3/TRBV12-4,CASSGTGYLFF,TGTGCCAGCAGTGGGACAGGGTATCTGTTTTTT
TRBJ1-2,.,.,TRBV7-9,CASSDIRDTGGYTF,TGTGCCAGCAGTGATATCCGGGACACAGGTGGCTACACCTTC
TRBJ2-3,TRBD2,.,TRBV5-4,CASSLTSGSPDTQYF,TGTGCCAGCAGCCTAACTAGCGGGAGTCCAGATACGCAGTATTTT
TRBJ2-1,TRBD2,many,TRBV20-1,CSARAPLAVNEQFF,TGCAGTGCTAGAGCCCCACTAGCGGTGAATGAGCAGTTCTTC
TRBJ2-3,TRBD2,many,TRBV28,CASTISVLAGITDTQYF,TGTGCCAGCACTATCTCGGTGCTAGCGGGAATCACAGATACGCAGTATTTT
TRBJ1-6,.,.,TRBV20-1,CSARGPDSNSPLHF,TGCAGTGCCCGGGGCCCCGACAGCAATTCACCCCTCCACTTT
TRBJ1-4,TRBD1,few,TRBV6-2/TRBV6-3,CASNYRDSSNEKLFF,TGTGCCAGCAATTACCGGGACAGCTCTAATGAAAAACTGTTTTTT
TRBJ1-1,.,many,TRBV7-8,CASSLNPGRIGRAFF,TGTGCCAGCAGCTTAAACCCCGGCAGGATCGGTAGAGCTTTCTTT
TRBJ2-1,.,many,TRBV20-1,CSAASSANYNEQFF,TGCAGTGCAGCTAGCAGTGCGAACTACAATGAGCAGTTCTTC
TRBJ1-3,.,.,TRBV5-5,CASSFPGRQNTIYF,TGTGCCAGCAGCTTTCCGGGACGGCAAAACACCATATATTTT
TRBJ1-2,.,.,TRBV29-1,CSVDGAGGAEGYTF,TGCAGCGTTGACGGTGCGGGGGGCGCGGAGGGCTACACCTTC
TRBJ1-6,.,few,TRBV11-2,CASSSSNLSPLHF,TGTGCCAGCAGCTCCTCCAATCTTTCACCCCTCCACTTT
TRBJ1-5,.,few,TRBV20-1,CSARSGGAGSNQPQHF,TGCAGTGCTAGGTCTGGGGGGGCCGGGAGCAATCAGCCCCAGCATTTT
TRBJ1-2,.,many,TRBV7-2,CASSSRTTLYGYTF,TGTGCCAGCAGTTCCCGGACAACTCTGTATGGCTACACCTTC
TRBJ2-1,.,.,TRBV27,CASRLAVANEQFF,TGTGCCAGCAGACTGGCCGTCGCCAATGAGCAGTTCTTC
TRBJ1-4,.,.,TRBV6-2/TRBV6-3,CASRLKDEKLFF,TGTGCCAGCAGGCTAAAAGACGAAAAACTGTTTTTT
TRBJ2-1,.,.,TRBV7-6,CASSLDALSGGNEQFF,TGTGCCAGCAGCTTGGATGCTCTCTCAGGGGGGAATGAGCAGTTCTTC
TRBJ2-7,.,.,TRBV20-1,CSARDGIGSGHEQYF,TGCAGTGCTAGAGACGGAATAGGATCTGGGCACGAGCAGTACTTC
TRBJ1-2,.,many,TRBV11-2,CASSPLQSDLSGYTF,TGTGCCAGCAGCCCGTTACAGTCGGACCTATCCGGCTACACCTTC
TRBJ2-3,.,few,TRBV11-2,CASSLGRHTDTQYF,TGTGCCAGCAGCTTGGGACGGCACACAGATACGCAGTATTTT
TRBJ1-1,.,many,TRBV12-3/TRBV12-4,CASSLGQVNTEAFF,TGTGCCAGCAGTTTGGGTCAGGTGAACACTGAAGCTTTCTTT
TRBJ2-3,.,many,TRBV28,CASSPRGGSGGDTQYF,TGTGCCAGCAGCCCACGAGGAGGGAGTGGAGGAGATACGCAGTATTTT
TRBJ2-7,TRBD1,medium-sized,TRBV10-2,CASQSGTGEGEQYF,TGCGCCAGCCAGTCCGGGACAGGGGAAGGCGAGCAGTACTTC
TRBJ2-1,TRBD2,few,TRBV20-1,CSASAGLAGLNEQFF,TGCAGTGCTAGTGCTGGACTAGCGGGCCTCAATGAGCAGTTCTTC
TRBJ1-1,.,once,TRBV9,CASSVETGYGEAFF,TGTGCCAGCAGCGTAGAGACGGGGTATGGTGAAGCTTTCTTT
TRBJ1-4,TRBD1,few,TRBV18,CASSLRQGAGEKLFF,TGTGCCAGCTCACTTCGACAGGGGGCAGGAGAAAAACTGTTTTTT
TRBJ2-5,TRBD2,many,TRBV6-2/TRBV6-3,CASSYYGRERTQYF,TGTGCCAGCAGTTACTACGGGAGGGAGAGGACCCAGTACTTC
TRBJ2-1,.,.,TRBV29-1,CSVEWAESYNEQFF,TGCAGCGTTGAATGGGCGGAAAGCTACAATGAGCAGTTCTTC
TRBJ2-1,.,.,TRBV29-1,CSVVSLNEQFF,TGCAGCGTTGTTAGTCTCAATGAGCAGTTCTTC
TRBJ2-2,.,.,TRBV3-1,CASSQFVGELFF,TGTGCCAGCAGCCAATTCGTCGGGGAGCTGTTTTTT
TRBJ2-1,TRBD2,many,TRBV6-1,CASRKREGRYNEQFF,TGTGCCAGCAGGAAGCGGGAGGGCCGCTACAATGAGCAGTTCTTC
TRBJ2-1,.,.,TRBV20-1,CSADRGSGVYNEQFF,TGCAGTGCTGACCGAGGGTCGGGGGTATACAATGAGCAGTTCTTC
TRBJ1-1,.,.,TRBV6-2/TRBV6-3,CASGSIVGASAEAFF,TGTGCCAGCGGGTCAATTGTAGGGGCGAGCGCTGAAGCTTTCTTT
TRBJ2-7,TRBD1,.,TRBV4-2,CASSQPDRERYEQYF,TGTGCCAGCAGCCAGCCCGACAGGGAGCGGTACGAGCAGTACTTC
TRBJ2-7,TRBD2,many,TRBV28,CASSLPVSGRFHEQYF,TGTGCCAGCAGTTTACCGGTCAGCGGGAGGTTCCACGAGCAGTACTTC
TRBJ2-5,.,many,TRBV10-3,CAIREGQKETQYF,TGTGCCATCAGGGAAGGGCAGAAAGAGACCCAGTACTTC
TRBJ2-7,.,.,TRBV18,CASYSSGGRSYEQYF,TGTGCCAGCTACTCGAGCGGCGGCCGCAGCTACGAGCAGTACTTC
TRBJ2-1,.,many,TRBV12-3/TRBV12-4,CASTIDNEQFF,TGTGCCAGCACCATCGACAATGAGCAGTTCTTC
TRBJ1-2,TRBD1,many,TRBV2,CASSEGQLGGYTF,TGTGCCAGCAGTGAGGGACAGTTAGGAGGCTACACCTTC